The next 6 T cell receptor beta chains were all read from a single sample in a study of blood T cell repertoires in COVID-19. Profiling relied on immunoSEQ multiplex PCR, and the TCRdb table lists in-frame clones only, not all of them. The sample lists about 330,000 clones, roughly 84% occurring once. Sequencing was performed on PBMCs or T cells enriched from blood (not recorded which). Source of these receptors: a woman aged 30 to 39 who had recovered from COVID-19.

This clone was counted between two and nine times. Additional DNA sequences in this sample encode the identical CDR3. J is TRBJ1-3 and V is TRBV28; D possibly corresponds to TRBD1 (5 bases). The CDR3 is 14 residues long. CDR1 and CDR2 (germline): MDHEN, SYDVKM. Trimming stripped 6 bases from V and 0 bases from J, with 9 bases between. This CDR3 is CASSTGGSGNTIYF. CDR3 in DNA: TGTGCCAGCAGCACGGGGGGCTCTGGAAACACCATATATTTT.

The V gene is TRBV11-3, the J gene TRBJ2-3, with D possibly matching TRBD2 (7 bases). The germline V gene has CDR1 SGHNT and CDR2 YENEEA. The CDR3 spans 15 residues. Deletions cut 5 bases from V and 2 bases from J, with 14 bases between. CDR3 sequence (DNA): TGTGCCAGCAGCGCCTGGGGGGGGGCCACAGATACGCAGTATTTT. Its translation: CASSAWGGATDTQYF.

This chain connects TRBV28 to TRBJ2-3; 8 bases match TRBD2. This CDR3 spans 15 amino acids. Germline-derived CDR1 and CDR2 are MDHEN and SYDVKM. V shed 4 bases, J shed 5 bases, and the junction held 8 bases outside the gene matches. The CDR3 DNA follows: TGTGCCAGCAGTTCCGGGGGGGCCATGGGAGATACGCAGTATTTT. Protein: CASSSGGAMGDTQYF.

V gene TRBV7-9 combines with J gene TRBJ2-7; no clear D. CDR3 size: 14 residues. Deletions cut 8 bases from V and 0 bases from J, with 14 bases between. Germline V gives CDR1 SEHNR, CDR2 FQNEAQ (reference sequence). The CDR3 here is CASRKNLSSYEQYF. Here the CDR3 DNA reads TGTGCCAGCCGCAAGAATCTCAGCTCCTACGAGCAGTACTTC.

A remark on this clone: One junction end disagrees with the germline gene, perhaps due to a read error. This chain links TRBV19 with TRBJ1-5; D is unresolved. The CDR3 covers 13 residues. From germline, CDR1 is LNHDA and CDR2 SQIVND (reference sequence). In DNA, the CDR3 is TGTGCCAGTAGTATAGGGACTATCGGGCCCGAGCATTTT. Encoded protein: CASSIGTIGPEHF.

DNA for the CDR3: TGTGCCAGTAGTATCGTTGCTCAGGGGAACACTGAAGCTTTCTTT. Its protein is CASSIVAQGNTEAFF. V and J are TRBV19 and TRBJ1-1; D is perhaps TRBD1 (5 bases). Trimming took off 3 bases at V and 1 base at J, with 12 bases between the two ends. CDR3 size: 15 residues. Germline assignment: CDR1 LNHDA and CDR2 SQIVND (reference sequence).